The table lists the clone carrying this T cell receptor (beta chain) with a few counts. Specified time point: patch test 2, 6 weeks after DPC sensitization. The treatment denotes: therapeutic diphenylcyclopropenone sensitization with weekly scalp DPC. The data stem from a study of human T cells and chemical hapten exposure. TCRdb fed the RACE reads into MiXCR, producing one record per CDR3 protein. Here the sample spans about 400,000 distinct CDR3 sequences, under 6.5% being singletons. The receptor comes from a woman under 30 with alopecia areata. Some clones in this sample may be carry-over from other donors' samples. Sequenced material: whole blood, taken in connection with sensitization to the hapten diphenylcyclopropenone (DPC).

DNA for the CDR3: TGTGCCAGCAGCTTTAGAGGGGACACCGGGGAGCTGTTTTTT. This encodes CASSFRGDTGELFF. The chain uses TRBV7-2 and TRBJ2-2, with D perhaps assigned TRBD1 or TRBD2 (5 bases each). This CDR3 contains 14 residues. Trimming took off 3 bases at V and 3 bases at J, with 8 bases between the two ends. Per germline, CDR1 SGHTA and CDR2 FQGNSA.